What follows is one T cell receptor (beta chain) and its context. The source of the sample is a study of blood T cell repertoires in COVID-19. Study details: Samples representing acute and convalescent COVID-19 were sourced from the United States, Italy and Spain.

V lost 0 bases and J lost 0, with 5 bases in between. Germline loops: CDR1 ENHRY, CDR2 SYGVKD. The CDR3 is 14 amino acids. TCRdb keeps only in-frame clones here, not all; method: immunoSEQ multiplex PCR. The table has over 120,000 clones, about 86% seen once. The gene calls are TRBV10-3 and TRBJ1-1; D is undetermined. The clonotype originates from a woman aged 55-69 years with acute or convalescent COVID-19. The source material was peripheral blood. The CDR3 is CAISESYMNTEAFF. In DNA form, the CDR3 reads TGTGCCATCAGTGAGTCTTACATGAACACTGAAGCTTTCTTT.